This T cell receptor (beta chain) was obtained from a study of response to subunit inactivated influenza vaccine. V was trimmed by 1 base and J by 3 bases, leaving 10 bases between them. Germline CDR1 and CDR2: LGHDT and YNNKEL (reference sequence). The CDR3 sequence is 15 residues long. From the RT-PCR reads, TCRdb called clonotypes with MiXCR, one entry per CDR3 protein. The data hold around 320,000 distinct CDR3 sequences, with approximately 23% observed a single time. The sequence came from a man between 50 and 75 years old who received an inactivated influenza vaccine. The material was PBMCs from blood, obtained 21 months after vaccination. The rearrangement uses TRBV3-1 and TRBJ1-5; D not certain. The CDR3 reads CASSQGNSVNQPQHF. In DNA, the CDR3 is TGTGCCAGCAGCCAAGGGAACAGCGTCAATCAGCCCCAGCATTTT.